The rows below give T cell receptor beta chains drawn from one sample of a study of shared clonotypes between healthy human individuals. Assay used: immunoSEQ multiplex PCR; TCRdb lists only in-frame clones, some missing. The repertoire includes roughly 2.2 million clones, 93% of them detected once, and about 0.39% sits in the top ten. Specimen: naive CD4+ T cells from PBMCs. These TCRs come from a man younger than 35 in good health. Some clones in this sample may be carry-over from other donors' samples. Both conserved end residues are part of each CDR3. A D gene is named only where the DNA matches it firmly. Only some rows state a clone size, as once, few, many or a class for expanded clones.

>TRBV28|TRBD1|TRBJ2-5|once|13
TGTGCCAGCACTAGACAGGGGCGGGAGACCCAGTACTTC
CASTRQGRETQYF
>TRBV9|.|TRBJ2-5|.|16
TGTGCCAGCAGCGTAGAGGGCCGTAGGTGGGACGAGACCCAGTACTTC
CASSVEGRRWDETQYF
>TRBV9|TRBD1|TRBJ1-3|.|16
TGTGCCAGCAGCGCCGGTGGGCAGGGGGATGGAAACACCATATATTTT
CASSAGGQGDGNTIYF
>TRBV6-1|.|TRBJ2-3|.|13
TGTGCCAGCACTCGGACACACACAGATACGCAGTATTTT
CASTRTHTDTQYF
>TRBV6-1|.|TRBJ2-7|.|14
TGTGCCAGCAGTGAAGAACAGAGAGACTCCGAGCAGTACTTC
CASSEEQRDSEQYF
>TRBV7-3|.|TRBJ2-1|.|15
TGTGCCAGCAGCTCCACTTGGGACTTTAGGAATGAGCAGTTCTTC
CASSSTWDFRNEQFF
>TRBV9|TRBD1|TRBJ1-1|once|14
TGTGCCAGCAGCGTGAGGGACAGTAGCACTGAAGCTTTCTTT
CASSVRDSSTEAFF
>TRBV15|TRBD1|TRBJ2-1|.|15
TGTGCCACCAGCAGAGGGTCCGACAGGGTCAATGAGCAGTTCTTC
CATSRGSDRVNEQFF
>TRBV7-9|.|TRBJ2-5|.|15
TGTGCCAGCAGCCCTCGTCCATGGTCCCAAGAGACCCAGTACTTC
CASSPRPWSQETQYF
>TRBV6-6|.|TRBJ2-2|.|12
TGTGCCAGCAGTTCTCATGTCGGGGAGCTGTTTTTT
CASSSHVGELFF
>TRBV9|.|TRBJ2-2|.|15
TGTGCCAGCAGCGTAGCTGGGGCTCAGATCGGGGAGCTGTTTTTT
CASSVAGAQIGELFF
>TRBV4-1|.|TRBJ2-4|.|16
TGCGCCAGCAGCCAATCACAGGTTCTAGCCAAAAACATTCAGTACTTC
CASSQSQVLAKNIQYF
>TRBV28|TRBD2|TRBJ2-1|.|17
TGTGCCAGCAGTTTAAGCAAGGCGGGAGGCAACTACAATGAGCAGTTCTTC
CASSLSKAGGNYNEQFF
>TRBV18|.|TRBJ2-1|once|15
TGTGCCAGCTCACCCGGGACGGGATCCTACAATGAGCAGTTCTTC
CASSPGTGSYNEQFF
>TRBV4-2|TRBD2|TRBJ2-1|.|16
TGTGCCAGCAGCCAAGATGGACTAGCGGCCTACAATGAGCAGTTCTTC
CASSQDGLAAYNEQFF
>TRBV13|.|TRBJ2-1|.|16
TGTGCCAGCAGTAGGGACGGGACGATTCCCTACAATGAGCAGTTCTTC
CASSRDGTIPYNEQFF
>TRBV27|TRBD2|TRBJ2-3|once|17
TGTGCCAGCAGTTTGATAGGCGCGGGGGAAAGCACAGATACGCAGTATTTT
CASSLIGAGESTDTQYF
>TRBV5-8|.|TRBJ1-6|.|18
TGTGCCAGCAGCCCCGCGACAGCAGTAGGCTCCTATAATTCACCCCTCCACTTT
CASSPATAVGSYNSPLHF
>TRBV18|.|TRBJ2-3|.|14
TGTGCCAGCTCACCGTTGGCGGTAACAGATACGCAGTATTTT
CASSPLAVTDTQYF
>TRBV28|.|TRBJ2-6|.|17
TGTGCCGCCTCTGAGGGACCCTTGAGGGGTGGGGCCAACGTCCTGACTTTC
CAASEGPLRGGANVLTF
>TRBV6-1|.|TRBJ2-7|once|15
TGTGCCAGCAGTGAAAGGAGGAATAAAGGCTACGAGCAGTACTTC
CASSERRNKGYEQYF
>TRBV28|.|TRBJ2-2|.|17
TGTGCCAGCGCCACCGGGGCGTTAGGGGGAAACACCGGGGAGCTGTTTTTT
CASATGALGGNTGELFF
>TRBV28|.|TRBJ2-2|.|14
TGTGCCAGCAGTTTCCAGGGGATCACCGGGGAGCTGTTTTTT
CASSFQGITGELFF
>TRBV7-9|.|TRBJ1-2|.|13
TGTGCCAGCAGCCTAAGTGGCGTCTATGGCTACACCTTC
CASSLSGVYGYTF
>TRBV19|.|TRBJ2-7|.|13
TGTGCCAGTAGTACGGACTGGGGATACGAGCAGTACTTC
CASSTDWGYEQYF
>TRBV7-9|.|TRBJ1-2|.|13
TGTGCCAGCAGCTTAGAGTCAGAGACTGGCTACACCTTC
CASSLESETGYTF
>TRBV29-1|TRBD2|TRBJ2-3|.|14
TGCAGCGCCCTAAAGGGACTAGGATGGGATACGCAGTATTTT
CSALKGLGWDTQYF
>TRBV11-2|.|TRBJ2-3|.|16
TGTGCCAGCAGCTTACGCGGAGACACTAGCACAGATACGCAGTATTTT
CASSLRGDTSTDTQYF
>TRBV6-1|TRBD2|TRBJ2-2|once|20
TGTGCCAGCAGTGAAGCAACCCCGTTCGCGGGAGTACCGAACACCGGGGAGCTGTTTTTT
CASSEATPFAGVPNTGELFF
>TRBV20-1|.|TRBJ2-2|.|11
TGCAGTGCCCGGAACCCCGGAGAGCTGTTTTTT
CSARNPGELFF
>TRBV5-8|TRBD2|TRBJ2-1|.|17
TGTGCCAGCAGCTCGGTGAGCGGGAGCTTCCCTTGGTATGAGCAGTTCTTC
CASSSVSGSFPWYEQFF
>TRBV7-9|.|TRBJ2-3|.|10
TGTGCCAGCAGCTTTAATACGCAGTATTTT
CASSFNTQYF
>TRBV6-5|.|TRBJ2-7|.|13
TGTGCCAGCAGTTACTCCCGTTTCTACGAGCAGTACTTC
CASSYSRFYEQYF
>TRBV5-1|.|TRBJ1-4|.|13
TGCGCCAGCAGCTTTCTAACCGGAGGAAAACTGTTTTTT
CASSFLTGGKLFF
>TRBV5-5|TRBD1|TRBJ2-7|.|15
TGTGCCAGCAGCACTGGTCGGCAGGGGGCGGAGGAGCAGTACTTC
CASSTGRQGAEEQYF
>TRBV5-8|.|TRBJ2-5|.|14
TGTGCCAGCAGCATAGGACAGTGGCAAGAGACCCAGTACTTC
CASSIGQWQETQYF
>TRBV27|TRBD1|TRBJ1-2|.|13
TGTGCCAGCAGTTTACTACAGGGGAATGGCTACACCTTC
CASSLLQGNGYTF
>TRBV27|TRBD1|TRBJ1-1|few|14
TGTGCCAGCGGGGACAGGACAGGGAACACTGAAGCTTTCTTT
CASGDRTGNTEAFF
>TRBV7-2|.|TRBJ2-7|once|13
TGTGCCAGCAGCCGGGGGATGGGCTACGAGCAGTACTTC
CASSRGMGYEQYF
>TRBV27|.|TRBJ2-7|.|14
TGTGCCAGCAGTCTGCGGGACAGCGGCCACGAGCAGTACTTC
CASSLRDSGHEQYF
>TRBV28|.|TRBJ2-3|.|10
TGTGCCAGTAGCACAGATACGCAGTATTTT
CASSTDTQYF
>TRBV5-1|TRBD1|TRBJ2-2|.|14
TGCGCCAGCAGCTGGACAGGGGAGTCCGGGGAGCTGTTTTTT
CASSWTGESGELFF
>TRBV4-2|.|TRBJ1-1|.|15
TGTGCCAGCAGCCCAAAAAGGGGGGTGAACACTGAAGCTTTCTTT
CASSPKRGVNTEAFF
>TRBV6-5|.|TRBJ1-2|.|12
TGTGCCAGTAAGGCGGAATTAGGTGGCTACACCTTC
CASKAELGGYTF
>TRBV5-4|TRBD1|TRBJ2-7|.|14
TGTGCCAGCAGCGCGGACAGGGTGTCTGGTGAGCAGTACTTC
CASSADRVSGEQYF
>TRBV19|TRBD1|TRBJ2-2|.|16
TGTGCCAGTAGAACTCCGGGACAGCGGAACACCGGGGAGCTGTTTTTT
CASRTPGQRNTGELFF
>TRBV4-1|TRBD2|TRBJ2-1|.|17
TGCGCCAGCACCCGGGGGTCCAGCGGGAGTTTCTACAATGAGCAGTTCTTC
CASTRGSSGSFYNEQFF
>TRBV5-4|.|TRBJ2-5|.|13
TGTGCCAGCAGCTATGGGGTAGGGGAGACCCAGTACTTC
CASSYGVGETQYF
>TRBV16|.|TRBJ2-7|once|14
TGTGCCAGCAGCCAATACGCAGGGAACTACGAGCAGTACTTC
CASSQYAGNYEQYF